The present entry profiles one T cell receptor (beta chain) with its context. The target antigen is unknown. The data stem from a study of T cell repertoires in cytomegalovirus infection. The overall study: Recently identified HLA-C-restricted CMV epitopes were used, and well-studied HLA-B-restricted CMV epitopes were used as well. Public TCR beta signature analysis indicated the presence of both CMV infection and matching HLA type. Study-wide points: Frequencies of public TCR beta families were cumulated, and this identified carriers of CMV plus the relevant HLA. HLA-C-restricted CMV-specific TCR beta clonotypes prevailed in the ex vivo response.

From germline, CDR1 is SGHVS and CDR2 FNYEAQ. The CDR3 has 17 residues. Between the trimmed V and J ends, which lost 2 bases and 0 bases, there was a span of 16 bases. TCRdb reprocessed the reads via MiXCR and lists one record per CDR3 protein. The table lists some 800,000 distinct CDR3 sequences, 30% to 35% of them singletons. The receptor was derived from a human donor in good health (CMV status not recorded). Some clones in this sample may be carry-over from other donors' samples. This chain connects TRBV7-6 to TRBJ1-1, with D uncertain. The sample was cultured CD8+ T cells from PBMCs, taken from culture after CMV antigen stimulation. CDR3: CASSLYGREAMNTEAFF. The CDR3 nucleotides are TGTGCCAGCAGCTTATATGGGCGGGAGGCCATGAACACTGAAGCTTTCTTT.